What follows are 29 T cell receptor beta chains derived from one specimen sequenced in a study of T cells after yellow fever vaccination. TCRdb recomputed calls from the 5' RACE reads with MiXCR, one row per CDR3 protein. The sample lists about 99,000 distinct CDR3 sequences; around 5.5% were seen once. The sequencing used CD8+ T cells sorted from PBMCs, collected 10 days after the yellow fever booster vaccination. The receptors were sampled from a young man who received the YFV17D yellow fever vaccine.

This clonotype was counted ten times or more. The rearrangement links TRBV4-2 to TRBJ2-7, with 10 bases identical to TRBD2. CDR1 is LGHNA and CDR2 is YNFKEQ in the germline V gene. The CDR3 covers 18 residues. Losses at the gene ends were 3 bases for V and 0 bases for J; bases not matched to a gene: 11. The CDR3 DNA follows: TGTGCCAGCAGCCAGATGGGGATCCTAGCGGGGGCCTCCTACGAGCAGTACTTC. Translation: CASSQMGILAGASYEQYF.

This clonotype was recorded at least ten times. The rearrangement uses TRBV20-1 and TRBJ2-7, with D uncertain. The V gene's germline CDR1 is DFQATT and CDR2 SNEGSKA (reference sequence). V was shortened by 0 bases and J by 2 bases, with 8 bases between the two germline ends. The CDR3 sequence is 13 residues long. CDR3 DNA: TGCAGTGCTAGAGACGAAACCCCCTACGAGCAGTACGTC. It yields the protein CSARDETPYEQYV.

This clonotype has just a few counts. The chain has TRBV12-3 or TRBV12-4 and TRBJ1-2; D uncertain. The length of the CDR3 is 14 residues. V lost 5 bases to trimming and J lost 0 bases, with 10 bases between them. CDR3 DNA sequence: TGTGCCAGCAGTGGGTTTGGGTCTAACTATGGCTACACCTTC. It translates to CASSGFGSNYGYTF.

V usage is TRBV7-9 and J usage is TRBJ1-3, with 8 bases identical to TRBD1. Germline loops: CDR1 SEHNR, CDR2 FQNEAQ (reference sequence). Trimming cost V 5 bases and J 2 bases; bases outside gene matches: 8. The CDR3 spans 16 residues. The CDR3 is CASSQGQGVTGNTIYF. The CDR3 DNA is TGTGCCAGCAGCCAAGGACAGGGAGTCACTGGAAACACCATATATTTT.

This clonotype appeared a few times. The CDR3 sequence: CAISAGKDTQYF. Here the CDR3 DNA reads TGTGCCATCAGTGCTGGGAAGGATACGCAGTATTTT. The rearrangement links TRBV10-3 to TRBJ2-3; D gene uncertain. Germline CDR1 is ENHRY and CDR2 is SYGVKD. This CDR3 spans 12 amino acids. V gave up 4 bases and J gave up 6 bases, with 8 bases separating them.

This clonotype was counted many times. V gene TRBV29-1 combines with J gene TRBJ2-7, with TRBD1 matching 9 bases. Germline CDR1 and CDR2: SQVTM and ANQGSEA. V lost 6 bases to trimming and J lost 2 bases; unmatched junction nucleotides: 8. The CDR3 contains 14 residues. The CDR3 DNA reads TGCAGCGTCGCGGGGGACAGGGCCGCCTACGAGCAGTACGTC. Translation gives CSVAGDRAAYEQYV.

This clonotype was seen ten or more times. Here the CDR3 DNA reads TGCGCCAGCAGCCAAGAAACCCAGGGGACTGGGGCCAACGTCCTGACTTTC. This translates into CASSQETQGTGANVLTF. The V call is TRBV4-3, the J call TRBJ2-6; D might be TRBD1 (6 bases). Germline assignment: CDR1 LGHNA and CDR2 YSLEER. This CDR3 comprises 17 residues. Deletions cut 0 bases from V and 2 bases from J, with 11 bases between.

CDR3: CSVTRTGGLEQFF. CDR3 in DNA: TGCAGCGTTACGCGAACAGGGGGCCTTGAGCAGTTCTTC. V is TRBV29-1 and J is TRBJ2-1; 9 nucleotides align to TRBD1. The CDR3 runs 13 residues. Germline-derived CDR1 and CDR2 are SQVTM and ANQGSEA. V gave up 5 bases and J gave up 9 bases; unmatched junction bases: 8.

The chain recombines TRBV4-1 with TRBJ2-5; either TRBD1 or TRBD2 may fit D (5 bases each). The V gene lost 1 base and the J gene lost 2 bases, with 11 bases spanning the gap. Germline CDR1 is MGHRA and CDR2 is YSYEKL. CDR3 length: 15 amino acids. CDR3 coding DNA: TGCGCCAGCAGCCAAGTTTCGGGACCGCAAGAGACCCAGTACTTC. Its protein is CASSQVSGPQETQYF.

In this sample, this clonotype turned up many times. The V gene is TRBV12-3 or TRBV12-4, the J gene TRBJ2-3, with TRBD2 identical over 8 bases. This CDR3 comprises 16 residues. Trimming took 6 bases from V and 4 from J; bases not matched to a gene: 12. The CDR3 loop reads CASSPWGSGASDTQYF. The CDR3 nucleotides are TGTGCCAGCAGCCCTTGGGGTAGCGGGGCCTCAGATACGCAGTATTTT.

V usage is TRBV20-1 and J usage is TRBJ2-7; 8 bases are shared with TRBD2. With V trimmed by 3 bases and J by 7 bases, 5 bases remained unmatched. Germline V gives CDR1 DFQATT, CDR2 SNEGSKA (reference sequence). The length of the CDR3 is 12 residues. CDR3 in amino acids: CSASPGGREQYF. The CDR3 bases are TGCAGTGCTAGTCCGGGGGGGCGAGAGCAGTACTTC.

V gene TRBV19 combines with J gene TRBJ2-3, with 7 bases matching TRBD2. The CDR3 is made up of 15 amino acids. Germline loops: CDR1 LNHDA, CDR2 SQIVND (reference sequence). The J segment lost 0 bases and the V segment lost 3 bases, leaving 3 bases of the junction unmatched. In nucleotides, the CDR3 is TGTGCCAGTAGTATGTGGCGGGGGAGCACAGATACGCAGTATTTT. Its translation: CASSMWRGSTDTQYF. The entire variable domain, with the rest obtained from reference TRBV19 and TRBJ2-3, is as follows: DGGITQSPKYLFRKEGQNVTLSCEQNLNHDAMYWYRQDPGQGLRLIYYSQIVNDFQKGDIAEGYSVSREKKESFPLTVTSAQKNPTAFYLCASSMWRGSTDTQYFGPGTRLTVL.

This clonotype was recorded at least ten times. CDR3 in amino acids: CASSLVAGDGADTQYF. The CDR3 region has the DNA TGTGCCAGCAGTTTGGTAGCGGGGGATGGAGCAGATACGCAGTATTTT. The chain combines TRBV27 with TRBJ2-3; 9 positions agree with TRBD2. The CDR3 has 16 amino acids. V shed 3 bases, J shed 4 bases, and the junction held 8 bases outside the gene matches. CDR1 is MNHEY, CDR2 SMNVEV, per germline (reference sequence).

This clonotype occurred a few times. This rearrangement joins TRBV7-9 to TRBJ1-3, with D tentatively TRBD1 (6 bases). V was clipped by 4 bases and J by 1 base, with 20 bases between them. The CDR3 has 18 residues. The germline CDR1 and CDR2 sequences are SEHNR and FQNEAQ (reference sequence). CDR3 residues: CASSSPGQFLRSGNTIYF. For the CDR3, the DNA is TGTGCCAGCAGCTCACCAGGACAGTTTTTAAGGTCTGGAAACACCATATATTTT.

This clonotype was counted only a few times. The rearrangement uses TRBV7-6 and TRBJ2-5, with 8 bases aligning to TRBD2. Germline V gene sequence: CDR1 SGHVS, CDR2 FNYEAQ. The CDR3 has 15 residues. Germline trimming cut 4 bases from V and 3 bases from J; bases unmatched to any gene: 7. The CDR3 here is CASSYRGGLEETQYF. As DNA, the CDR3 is TGTGCCAGCAGCTACCGCGGGGGGCTAGAAGAGACCCAGTACTTC.

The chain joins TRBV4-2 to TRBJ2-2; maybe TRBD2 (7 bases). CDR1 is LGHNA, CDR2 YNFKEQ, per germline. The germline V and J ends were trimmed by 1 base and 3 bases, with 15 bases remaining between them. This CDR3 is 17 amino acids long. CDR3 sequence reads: CASSQGGGGADTGELFF. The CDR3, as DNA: TGTGCCAGCAGCCAAGGAGGTGGGGGGGCCGACACCGGGGAGCTGTTTTTT.

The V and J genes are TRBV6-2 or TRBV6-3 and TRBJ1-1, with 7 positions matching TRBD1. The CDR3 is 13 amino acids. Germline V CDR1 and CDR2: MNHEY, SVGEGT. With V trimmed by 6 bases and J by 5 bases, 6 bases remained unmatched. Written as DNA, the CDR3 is TGTGCCAGCAGCCCCGACAGGGTGACTGAAGCTTTCTTT. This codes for CASSPDRVTEAFF.

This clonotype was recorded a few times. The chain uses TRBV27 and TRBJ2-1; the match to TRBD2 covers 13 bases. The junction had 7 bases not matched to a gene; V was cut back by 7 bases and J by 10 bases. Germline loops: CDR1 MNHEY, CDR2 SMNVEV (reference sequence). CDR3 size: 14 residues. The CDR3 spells CASTTSGGAREQFF. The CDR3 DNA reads TGTGCCAGCACCACTAGCGGGGGGGCAAGGGAGCAGTTCTTC.

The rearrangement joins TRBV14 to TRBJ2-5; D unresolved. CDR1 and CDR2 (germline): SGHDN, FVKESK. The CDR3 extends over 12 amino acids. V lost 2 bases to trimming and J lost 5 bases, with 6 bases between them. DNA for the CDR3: TGTGCCAGCAGCCAATTAGTCGAGACCCAGTACTTC. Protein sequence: CASSQLVETQYF.

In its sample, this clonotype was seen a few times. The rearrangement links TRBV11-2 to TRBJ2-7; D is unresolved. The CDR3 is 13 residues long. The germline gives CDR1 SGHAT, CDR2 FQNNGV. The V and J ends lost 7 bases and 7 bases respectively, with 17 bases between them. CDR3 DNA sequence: TGTGCCAGCAAGGTGGCTCCAGTACGAGAGCAGTACTTC. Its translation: CASKVAPVREQYF.

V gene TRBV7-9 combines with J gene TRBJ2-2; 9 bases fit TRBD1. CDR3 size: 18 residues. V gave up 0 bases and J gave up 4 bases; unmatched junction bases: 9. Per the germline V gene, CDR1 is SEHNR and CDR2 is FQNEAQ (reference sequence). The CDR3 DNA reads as TGTGCCAGCAGCTTAGCGGGGGACAGGGCCGTGAGCACCGGGGAGCTGTTTTTT. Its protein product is CASSLAGDRAVSTGELFF.

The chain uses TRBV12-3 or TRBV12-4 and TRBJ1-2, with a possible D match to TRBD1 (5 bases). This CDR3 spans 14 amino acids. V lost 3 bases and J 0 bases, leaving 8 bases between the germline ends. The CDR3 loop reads CASSFTGTNYGYTF. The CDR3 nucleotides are TGTGCCAGCAGTTTCACAGGAACTAACTATGGCTACACCTTC.

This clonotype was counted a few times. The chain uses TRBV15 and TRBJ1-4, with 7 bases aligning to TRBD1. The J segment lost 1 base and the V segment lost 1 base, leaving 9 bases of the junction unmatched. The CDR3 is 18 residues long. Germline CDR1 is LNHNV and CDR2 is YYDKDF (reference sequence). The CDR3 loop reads CATSRGTGGPLTNEKLFF. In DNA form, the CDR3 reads TGTGCCACCAGCAGAGGGACAGGAGGACCTCTAACTAATGAAAAACTGTTTTTT.

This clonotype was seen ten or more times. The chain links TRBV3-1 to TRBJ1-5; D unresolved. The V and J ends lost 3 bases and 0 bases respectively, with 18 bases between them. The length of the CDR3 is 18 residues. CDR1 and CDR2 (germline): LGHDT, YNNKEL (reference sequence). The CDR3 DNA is TGTGCCAGCAGCCAGGGCAGGACGAGTAGATATAGCAATCAGCCCCAGCATTTT. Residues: CASSQGRTSRYSNQPQHF.

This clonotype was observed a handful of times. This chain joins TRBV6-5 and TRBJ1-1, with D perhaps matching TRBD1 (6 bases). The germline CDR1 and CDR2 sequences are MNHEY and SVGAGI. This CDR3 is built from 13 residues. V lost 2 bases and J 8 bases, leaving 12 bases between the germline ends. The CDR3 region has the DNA TGTGCCAGCAGTTACCGTGACAGGACCGAAGCTTTCTTT. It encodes CASSYRDRTEAFF.

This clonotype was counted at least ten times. The CDR3 spells CASSPSGGPGTQYF. For the CDR3, the DNA is TGTGCCAGCAGCCCCAGCGGGGGTCCGGGGACCCAGTACTTC. The rearrangement links TRBV12-3 or TRBV12-4 to TRBJ2-5, with 8 bases matching TRBD2. The CDR3 is 14 amino acids. The J segment lost 7 bases and the V segment lost 6 bases, leaving 10 bases of the junction unmatched.

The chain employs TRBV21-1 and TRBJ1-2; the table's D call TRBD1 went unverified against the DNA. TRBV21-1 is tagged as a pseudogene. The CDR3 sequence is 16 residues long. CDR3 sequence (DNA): TGTGCCAGCAGCAAAGTAATGACCCCGAGGGGGAACGGCTACACCTTC. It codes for CASSKVMTPRGNGYTF.

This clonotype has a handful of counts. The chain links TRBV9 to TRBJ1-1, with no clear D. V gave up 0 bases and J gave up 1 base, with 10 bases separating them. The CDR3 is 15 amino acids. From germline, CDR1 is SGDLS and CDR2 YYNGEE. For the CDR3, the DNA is TGTGCCAGCAGCGTAGTCCCAGGAGGGAACACTGAAGCTTTCTTT. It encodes CASSVVPGGNTEAFF.

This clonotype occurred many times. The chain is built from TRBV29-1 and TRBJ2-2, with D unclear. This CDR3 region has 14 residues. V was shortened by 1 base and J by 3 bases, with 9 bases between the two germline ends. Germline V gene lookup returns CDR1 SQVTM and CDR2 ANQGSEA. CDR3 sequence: CSVEGETDTGELFF. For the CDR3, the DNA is TGCAGCGTTGAAGGCGAAACGGACACCGGGGAGCTGTTTTTT.